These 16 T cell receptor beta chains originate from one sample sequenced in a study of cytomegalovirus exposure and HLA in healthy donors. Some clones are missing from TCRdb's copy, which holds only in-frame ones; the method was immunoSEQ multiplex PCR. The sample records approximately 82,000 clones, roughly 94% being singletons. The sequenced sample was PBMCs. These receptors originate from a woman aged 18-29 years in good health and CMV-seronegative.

The CDR3 DNA is TGTGCCAGCAGCTTGCTGGACAGGGTTATTCGCTCTGGAAACACCATATATTTT. Its translation: CASSLLDRVIRSGNTIYF. The rearrangement uses TRBV5-6 and TRBJ1-3, with 8 bases aligning to TRBD1. The CDR3 sequence is 18 residues long. V lost 1 base and J lost 0; bases outside the gene matches: 9. Germline lookup yields CDR1 SGHDT and CDR2 YYEEEE.

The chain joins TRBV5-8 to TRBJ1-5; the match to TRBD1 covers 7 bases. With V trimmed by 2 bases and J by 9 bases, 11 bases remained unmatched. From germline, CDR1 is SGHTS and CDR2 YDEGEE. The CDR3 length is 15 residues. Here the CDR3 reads CASSFDRVRFGPQHF. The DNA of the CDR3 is TGTGCCAGCAGCTTTGACAGGGTCCGCTTTGGGCCCCAGCATTTT.

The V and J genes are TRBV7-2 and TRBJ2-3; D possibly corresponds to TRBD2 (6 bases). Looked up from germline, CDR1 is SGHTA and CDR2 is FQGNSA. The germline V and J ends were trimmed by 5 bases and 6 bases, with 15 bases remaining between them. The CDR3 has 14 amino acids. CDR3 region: CASSPPLGGDTQYF. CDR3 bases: TGTGCCAGCAGCCCTCCCCTTGGGGGGGATACGCAGTATTTT.

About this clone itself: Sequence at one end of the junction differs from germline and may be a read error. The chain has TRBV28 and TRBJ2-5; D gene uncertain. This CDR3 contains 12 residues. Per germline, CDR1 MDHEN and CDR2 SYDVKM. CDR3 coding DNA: TGTGCCAGCAGTTTGAGTATGGAGACTCAGTACTTC. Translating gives CASSLSMETQYF.

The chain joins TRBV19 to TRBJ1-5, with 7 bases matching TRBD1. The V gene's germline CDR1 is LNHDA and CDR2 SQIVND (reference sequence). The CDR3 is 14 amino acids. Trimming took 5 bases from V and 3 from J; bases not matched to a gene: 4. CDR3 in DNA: TGTGCCAGTAGTGTCGACAGGGCCAATCAGCCCCAGCATTTT. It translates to CASSVDRANQPQHF.

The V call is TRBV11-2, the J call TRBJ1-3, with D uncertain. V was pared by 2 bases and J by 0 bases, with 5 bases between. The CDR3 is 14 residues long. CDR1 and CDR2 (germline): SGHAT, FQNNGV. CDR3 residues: CASSLSGSGNTIYF. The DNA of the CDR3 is TGTGCCAGCAGCTTAAGCGGCTCTGGAAACACCATATATTTT.

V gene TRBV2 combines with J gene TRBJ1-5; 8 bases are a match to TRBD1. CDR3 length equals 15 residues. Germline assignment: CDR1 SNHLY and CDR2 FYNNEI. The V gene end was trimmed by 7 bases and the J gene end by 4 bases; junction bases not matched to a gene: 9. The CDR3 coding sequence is TGTGCCAGCACACAGGGGGTAGGGCGTAATCAGCCCCAGCATTTT. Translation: CASTQGVGRNQPQHF.

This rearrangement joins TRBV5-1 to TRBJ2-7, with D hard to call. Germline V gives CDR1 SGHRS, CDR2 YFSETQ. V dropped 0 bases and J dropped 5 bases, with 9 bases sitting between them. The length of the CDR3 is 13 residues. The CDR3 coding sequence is TGCGCCAGCAGCTTGGCCAATGCTAACGAGCAGTACTTC. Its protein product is CASSLANANEQYF.

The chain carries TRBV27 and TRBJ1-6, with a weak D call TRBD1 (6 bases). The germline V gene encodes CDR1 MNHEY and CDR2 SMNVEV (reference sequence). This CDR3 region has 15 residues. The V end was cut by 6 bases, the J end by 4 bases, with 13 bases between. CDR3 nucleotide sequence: TGTGCCAGCAGGTTTCAGGGGCGATATAATTCACCCCTCCACTTT. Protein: CASRFQGRYNSPLHF.

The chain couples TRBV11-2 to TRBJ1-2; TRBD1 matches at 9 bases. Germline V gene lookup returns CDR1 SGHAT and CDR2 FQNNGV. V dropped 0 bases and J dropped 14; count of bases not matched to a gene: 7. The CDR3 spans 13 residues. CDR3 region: CASSLDQWDRVTF. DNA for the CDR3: TGTGCCAGCAGCTTAGATCAGTGGGACAGGGTTACCTTC.

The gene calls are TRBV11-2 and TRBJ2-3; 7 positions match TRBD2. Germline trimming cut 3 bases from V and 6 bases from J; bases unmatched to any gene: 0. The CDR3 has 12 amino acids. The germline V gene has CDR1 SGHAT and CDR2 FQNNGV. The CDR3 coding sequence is TGTGCCAGCAGCTTCGGGGGGGATACGCAGTATTTT. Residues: CASSFGGDTQYF. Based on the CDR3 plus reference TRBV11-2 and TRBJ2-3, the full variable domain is EAGVAQSPRYKIIEKRQSVAFWCNPISGHATLYWYQQILGQGPKLLIQFQNNGVVDDSQLPKDRFSAERLKGVDSTLKIQPAKLEDSAVYLCASSFGGDTQYFGPGTRLTVL.

CDR3 loop: CASSLWGRVPDRNQPQHF. The DNA of the CDR3 is TGTGCCAGCAGTCTGTGGGGGAGGGTTCCTGACCGGAATCAGCCCCAGCATTTT. This chain uses TRBV28 with TRBJ1-5; possible D gene TRBD1, 5 bases. CDR1 MDHEN and CDR2 SYDVKM come from the germline V gene. V lost 5 bases and J 4 bases, leaving 24 bases between the germline ends. The CDR3 spans 18 residues.

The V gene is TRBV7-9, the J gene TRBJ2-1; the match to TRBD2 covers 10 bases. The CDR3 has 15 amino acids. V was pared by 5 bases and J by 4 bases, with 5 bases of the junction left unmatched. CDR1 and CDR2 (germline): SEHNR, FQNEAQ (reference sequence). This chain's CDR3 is CASSLLAGLYNEQFF. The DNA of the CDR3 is TGTGCCAGCAGCCTACTAGCGGGGTTATACAATGAGCAGTTCTTC.

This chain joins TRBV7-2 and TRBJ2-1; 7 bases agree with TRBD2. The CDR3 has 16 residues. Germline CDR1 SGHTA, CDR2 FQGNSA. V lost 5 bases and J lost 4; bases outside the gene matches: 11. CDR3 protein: CASSRAGTMFYNEQFF. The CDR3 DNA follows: TGTGCCAGCAGCCGCGCCGGGACTATGTTTTACAATGAGCAGTTCTTC.

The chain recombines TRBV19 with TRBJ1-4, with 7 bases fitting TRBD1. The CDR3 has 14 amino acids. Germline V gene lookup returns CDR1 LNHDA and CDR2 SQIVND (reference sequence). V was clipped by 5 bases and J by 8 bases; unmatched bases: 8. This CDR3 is CASSPDRVREKLFF. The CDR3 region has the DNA TGTGCCAGTAGTCCCGACAGGGTTCGAGAAAAACTGTTTTTT.

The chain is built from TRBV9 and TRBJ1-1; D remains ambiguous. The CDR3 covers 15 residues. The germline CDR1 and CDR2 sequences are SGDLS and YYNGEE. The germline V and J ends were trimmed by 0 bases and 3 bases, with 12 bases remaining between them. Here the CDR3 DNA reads TGTGCCAGCAGCGTAGGAGCAGGTTGGGACACTGAAGCTTTCTTT. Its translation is CASSVGAGWDTEAFF.